This TCR beta chain stems from a study of blood T cell repertoires in COVID-19. Study-wide background: Acute and convalescent COVID-19 specimens originated in the United States, Italy and Spain. Nucleic acid was either cDNA or gDNA, and it came from T cells, B-cell-depleted T cells, or PBMCs.

Across about two dozen US areas, participants ranged in age from about 18 to 90 years. The repertoire was sequenced with immunoSEQ multiplex PCR; TCRdb's copy has only in-frame clones and lacks some. The table records more than 300,000 clones, approximately 90% of them present only once. In this sample, this clone turned up once. This clonotype was obtained from a woman younger than 30 who had recovered from COVID-19. Sequences were obtained from PBMCs or T cells enriched from blood (not recorded which).

The chain's CDR3 is CASTATGRGERMTEAFF. CDR3 coding DNA: TGTGCCAGCACCGCGACAGGTCGGGGCGAAAGAATGACTGAAGCTTTCTTT. This rearrangement joins TRBV3-1 (or the pseudogene TRBV3-2) to TRBJ1-1; TRBD1 is a possible D gene (6 bases). The CDR3 has 17 amino acids. Trimming stripped 7 bases from V and 5 bases from J, with 26 bases between. Germline lookup yields CDR1 LGHDT and CDR2 YNNKEL (reference sequence).